The TCR beta chain under discussion was sequenced for a study of beta chain features in type 1 diabetes (dated by TCRdb to the late 2010s). Concerning the study at large: Patients and healthy donors did not differ in mean age, gender distribution, total cell number or subset yield. In the study, TCRB repertoires of sorted circulating CD4+ T cell subsets from recently diagnosed type 1 diabetes patients were compared with those of matched healthy donors. A total of about 110,000,000 sorted cells were examined across all samples, and a strong correlation was observed between cell number per subset and RNA yield. Regulatory and stem cell-like memory subsets were obtained from only 8 patients and roughly eight healthy donors, while naive and central memory subsets were obtained from all 30 or so donors.

Beyond this particular receptor, the publication reports: Type 1 diabetes patients showed a moderate but significant shortening of TCRB CDR3 length in all four CD4+ subsets. HLA sub-analyses involved small numbers of individuals, so any influence of HLA type on TCRB rearrangement remained unresolved. Because cDNA rather than genomic DNA was sequenced, highly expressing activated cells could have been over-represented, although no difference in activation and CD3 levels was found between groups. Naive, central memory and regulatory TCRB repertoires appeared to be more alike among patients than among healthy donors. At VDJ recombination sites, type 1 diabetes patients had fewer insertions and more deleted nucleotides, which implies abnormalities in thymic rearrangement. Shorter templates might have been favored by PCR, but patient and control samples were amplified and corrected together, so both groups would have been affected equally by any skew.

From each donor, a single peripheral blood sample of around 120 mL on average was drawn into heparinised tubes. Using a panel that included CD45RO, CCR7, CD25, CD127, CD95 and CD27, naive, central memory, regulatory and stem cell-like memory CD4+ T cells were sorted on a BD FACSAria II. Purity was above 95% for every sorted population. PBMCs were isolated right away by Lymphoprep density gradient centrifugation and were stained directly, without culture. Samples were stained and sorted in pairs, with one healthy donor and one patient per experiment, so that batch effects were minimized. The CDR3 spans 15 residues, from the cysteine through the phenylalanine. This entry keeps only the CDR3 DNA: 45 bases, framed from base 1. Between the V and J ends, shortened by 1 base and 0 bases respectively, the junction contains 10 bases. The germline V gene encodes CDR1 GTSNPN and CDR2 SVGIG (reference sequence).

To note about this clone: The specificity of this receptor is unknown. Base qualities are not provided; no much larger clone lies one nucleotide away.

The entire isolated RNA was reverse transcribed using the High Capacity cDNA Reverse Transcription Kit, and thus expressed TCRB transcripts were sequenced. Naive, central memory and regulatory T cell samples underwent deep immunoSEQ sequencing, averaging around 3.6 million total reads per sample. After sorted cells were lysed in RLT buffer, RNA was extracted with DNase-treated RNeasy Micro or Mini kits, with the choice depending on cell number. Each cell subset was processed separately to prevent cross-contamination, with patient and healthy donor samples processed together. The immunoSEQ multiplex PCR was used to amplify TCRB sequences from cDNA, yielding 87-bp fragments that span the CDR3 region. Sequencing of the amplicons was done on the Illumina HiSeq platform. The paper's data handling went like this. Synthetic template baselines were used to correct PCR bias computationally, reads within Hamming distance 2 were collapsed together, and singletons that could not be merged were discarded. Reads were aligned to IMGT to assign V, D and J genes, CDR3 length, and insertions or deletions at six rearrangement sites. Within each subset, clonotype counts were normalized to sorted cell number, and only after that were true diversity and Gini coefficients computed with the tcR R package. The overlap coefficient, calculated on TCRB nucleotide sequences, was used to measure repertoire sharing. Out-of-frame TCRB sequences from naive cells were analyzed to stand in for the pre-selection repertoire. Not all clones reach the TCRdb copy of this immuneACCESS table, which keeps in-frame sequences only. Checked studies attribute under half of the gap to unresolved V genes and leave the rest unexplained. V, J and clone size were drawn from that table, and D and trimming were deduced from the DNA. This sample gives hundreds of thousands of clones in total; roughly 12% of them show up just once. The ten largest clones represent 0.008% to 0.011% of the sample.

The source material was naive CD4+ T cells from blood. The cell subset or site label here, explained by the study, means: true naive CD4+ T cells. This clonotype was sampled from a woman between 18 and 29 years old with type 1 diabetes. Recombination linked TRBV30 to TRBJ1-5; no D gene is confidently identified. The DNA sequence follows: TGTGCCTGGAGTGCGGGAGTGGATAGCAATCAGCCCCAGCATTTT. Its protein product is CAWSAGVDSNQPQHF.